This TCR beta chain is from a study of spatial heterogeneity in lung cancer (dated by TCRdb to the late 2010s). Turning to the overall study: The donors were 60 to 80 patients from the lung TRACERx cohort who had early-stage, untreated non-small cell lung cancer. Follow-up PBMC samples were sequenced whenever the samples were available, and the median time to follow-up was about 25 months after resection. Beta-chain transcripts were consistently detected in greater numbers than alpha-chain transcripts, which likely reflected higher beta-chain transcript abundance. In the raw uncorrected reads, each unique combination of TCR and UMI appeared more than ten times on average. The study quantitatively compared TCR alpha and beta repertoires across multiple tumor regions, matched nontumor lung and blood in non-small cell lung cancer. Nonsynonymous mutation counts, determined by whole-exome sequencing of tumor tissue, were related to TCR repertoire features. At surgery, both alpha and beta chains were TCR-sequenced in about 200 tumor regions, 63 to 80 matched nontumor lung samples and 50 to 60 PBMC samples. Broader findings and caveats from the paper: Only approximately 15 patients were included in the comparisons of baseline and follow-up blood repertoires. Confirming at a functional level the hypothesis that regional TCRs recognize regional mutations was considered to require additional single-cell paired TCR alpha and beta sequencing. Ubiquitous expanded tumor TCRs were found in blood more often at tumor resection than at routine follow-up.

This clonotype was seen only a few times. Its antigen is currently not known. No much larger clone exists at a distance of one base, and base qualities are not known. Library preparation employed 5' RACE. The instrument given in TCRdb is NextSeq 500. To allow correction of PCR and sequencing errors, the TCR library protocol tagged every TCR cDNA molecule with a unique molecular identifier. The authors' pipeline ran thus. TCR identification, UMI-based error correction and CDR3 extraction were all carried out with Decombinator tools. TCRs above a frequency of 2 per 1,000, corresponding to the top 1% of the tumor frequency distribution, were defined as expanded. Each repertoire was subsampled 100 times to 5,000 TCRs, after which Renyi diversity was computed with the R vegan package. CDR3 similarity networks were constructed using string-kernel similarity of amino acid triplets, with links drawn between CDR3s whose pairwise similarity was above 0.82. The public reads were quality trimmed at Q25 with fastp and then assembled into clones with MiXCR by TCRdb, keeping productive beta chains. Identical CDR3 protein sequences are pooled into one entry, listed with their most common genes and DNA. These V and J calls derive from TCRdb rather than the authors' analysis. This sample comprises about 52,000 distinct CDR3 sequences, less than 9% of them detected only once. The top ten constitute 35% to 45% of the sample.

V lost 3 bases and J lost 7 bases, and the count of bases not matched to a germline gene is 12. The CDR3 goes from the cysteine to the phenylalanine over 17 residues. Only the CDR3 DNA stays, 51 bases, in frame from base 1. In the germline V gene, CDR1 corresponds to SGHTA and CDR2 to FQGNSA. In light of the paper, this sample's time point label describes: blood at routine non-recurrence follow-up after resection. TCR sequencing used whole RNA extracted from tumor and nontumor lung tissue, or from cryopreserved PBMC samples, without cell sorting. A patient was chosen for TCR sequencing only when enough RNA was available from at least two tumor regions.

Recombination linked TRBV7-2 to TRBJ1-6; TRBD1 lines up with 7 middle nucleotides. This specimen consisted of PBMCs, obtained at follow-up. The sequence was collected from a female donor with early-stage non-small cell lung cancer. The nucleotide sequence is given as TGTGCCAGCAGCTTGACGCCCAGGGGGAAGGTAAATTCACCCCTCCACTTT. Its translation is CASSLTPRGKVNSPLHF.